This record looks at one T cell receptor beta chain sequence and its context. The entry originates in a study of blood T cell repertoires in COVID-19. At the level of the study: Specimens from acute and convalescent COVID-19 originated in the United States, Italy and Spain.

The germline V gene encodes CDR1 LNHDA and CDR2 SQIVND (reference sequence). The V gene end was trimmed by 6 bases and the J gene end by 7 bases; junction bases not matched to a gene: 12. This CDR3 has 16 amino acids. Per the original data handling: Nucleated cell number was recorded as an estimate derived from reference gene primer amplification. Data came from immunoSEQ multiplex PCR; TCRdb stores just in-frame clones and leaves some out. D and trimming come from the DNA, and the V and J calls and clone size come from that table. Of roughly 63,000 clones listed, 65% to 80% are singletons. Material for sequencing was peripheral blood. The receptor was derived from a human donor in a cohort sampled during active COVID-19. V is TRBV19 and J is TRBJ2-2; 9 bases map to TRBD2. The CDR3 DNA is TGTGCCAGTAGATATTCCAGCGGGAGGAGGAACGGGGAGCTGTTTTTT. This translates into CASRYSSGRRNGELFF.